The present T cell receptor beta chain was sequenced within a study of blood T cell repertoires in COVID-19. Study information: Samples taken during acute and convalescent COVID-19 were collected in the United States, Italy and Spain.

Profiled with immunoSEQ multiplex PCR; TCRdb holds only in-frame clones, not every one. The data show 55,000 to 80,000 clones, with about 76% seen just once and approximately 5.3% held by the top ten. Germline V CDR1 and CDR2: GTSNPN, SVGIG (reference sequence). V lost 5 bases, J lost 5 bases, and 12 bases lay in between. This CDR3 has 13 amino acids. In this sample, this clone turned up a few times. The chain carries TRBV30 and TRBJ2-2; TRBD2 might be the D (5 bases). Input material: peripheral blood. The sequence was obtained from a human donor in a cohort sampled during active COVID-19. This CDR3 reads CAWGSGFTGELFF. CDR3 bases: TGTGCCTGGGGATCGGGGTTTACCGGGGAGCTGTTTTTT.